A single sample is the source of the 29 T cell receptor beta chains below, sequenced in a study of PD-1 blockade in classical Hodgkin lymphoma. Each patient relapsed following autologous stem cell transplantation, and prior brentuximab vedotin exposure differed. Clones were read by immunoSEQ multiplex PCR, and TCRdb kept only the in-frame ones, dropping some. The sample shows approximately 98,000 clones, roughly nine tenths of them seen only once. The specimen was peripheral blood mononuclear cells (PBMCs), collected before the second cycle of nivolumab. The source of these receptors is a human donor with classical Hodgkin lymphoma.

CDR3 region: CSVAGQGLTGELFF. In DNA, the CDR3 is TGCAGCGTTGCGGGACAGGGCCTCACCGGGGAGCTGTTTTTT. V is TRBV29-1 and J is TRBJ2-2; 9 positions match TRBD1. The junction had 4 bases not matched to a gene; V was cut back by 4 bases and J by 4 bases. The CDR3 extends over 14 amino acids. Per the germline V gene, CDR1 is SQVTM and CDR2 is ANQGSEA.

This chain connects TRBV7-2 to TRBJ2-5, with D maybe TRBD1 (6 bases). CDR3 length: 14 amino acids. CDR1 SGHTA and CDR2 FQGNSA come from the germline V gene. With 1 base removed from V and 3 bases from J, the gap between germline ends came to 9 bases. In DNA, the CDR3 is TGTGCCAGCAGCTTAGACAGGGTAAAAGAGACCCAGTACTTC. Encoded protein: CASSLDRVKETQYF.

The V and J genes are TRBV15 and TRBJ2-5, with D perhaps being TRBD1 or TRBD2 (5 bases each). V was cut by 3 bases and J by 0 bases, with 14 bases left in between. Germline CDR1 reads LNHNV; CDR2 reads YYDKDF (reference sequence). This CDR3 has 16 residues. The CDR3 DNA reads TGTGCCACCAGCAGTGGGACCCTAGACAACCAAGAGACCCAGTACTTC. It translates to CATSSGTLDNQETQYF.

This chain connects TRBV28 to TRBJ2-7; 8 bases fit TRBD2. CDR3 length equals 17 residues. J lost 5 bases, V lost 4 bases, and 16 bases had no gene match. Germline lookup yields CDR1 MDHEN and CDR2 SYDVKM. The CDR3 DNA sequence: TGTGCCAGCAGTTCGGATCTACGGGAGGGGGGGGTCCACGAGCAGTACTTC. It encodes CASSSDLREGGVHEQYF.

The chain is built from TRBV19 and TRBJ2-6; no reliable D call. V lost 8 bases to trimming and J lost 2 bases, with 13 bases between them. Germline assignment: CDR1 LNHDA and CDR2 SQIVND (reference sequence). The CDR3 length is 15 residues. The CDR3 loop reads CASGDNPTGANVLTF. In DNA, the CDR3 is TGTGCCAGTGGCGACAACCCTACTGGGGCCAACGTCCTGACTTTC.

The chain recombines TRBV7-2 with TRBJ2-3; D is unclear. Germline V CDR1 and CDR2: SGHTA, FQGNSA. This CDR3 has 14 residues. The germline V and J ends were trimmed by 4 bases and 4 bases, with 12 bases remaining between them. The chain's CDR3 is CASSSGLPPDTQYF. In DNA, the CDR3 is TGTGCCAGCAGCTCGGGCCTCCCCCCAGATACGCAGTATTTT.

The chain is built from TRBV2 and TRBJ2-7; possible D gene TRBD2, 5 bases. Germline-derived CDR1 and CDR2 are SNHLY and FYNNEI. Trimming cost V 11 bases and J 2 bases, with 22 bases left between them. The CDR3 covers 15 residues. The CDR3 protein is CAASPRAAGPYEQYF. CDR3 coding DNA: TGTGCCGCCTCCCCGCGGGCAGCCGGACCCTACGAGCAGTACTTC. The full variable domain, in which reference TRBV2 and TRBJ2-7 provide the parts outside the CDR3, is EPEVTQTPSHQVTQMGQEVILRCVPISNHLYFYWYRQILGQKVEFLVSFYNNEISEKSEIFDDQFSVERPDGSNFTLKIRSTKLEDSAMYFCAASPRAAGPYEQYFGPGTRLTVT.

CDR3 sequence reads: CASSPPSRGPYGYTF. In DNA, the CDR3 is TGTGCCAGCTCACCACCTTCCAGGGGGCCTTATGGCTACACCTTC. The rearrangement uses TRBV18 and TRBJ1-2, with 8 bases lining up with TRBD1. The trim removed 0 bases at V and 5 bases at J, leaving 5 bases unmatched. Germline V lookup: CDR1 KGHSH, CDR2 LQKENI. The CDR3 has 15 residues. Complete variable domain (other parts from reference TRBV18 and TRBJ1-2): NAGVMQNPRHLVRRRGQEARLRCSPMKGHSHVYWYRQLPEEGLKFMVYLQKENIIDESGMPKERFSAEFPKEGPSILRIQQVVRGDSAAYFCASSPPSRGPYGYTFGSGTRLTVV.

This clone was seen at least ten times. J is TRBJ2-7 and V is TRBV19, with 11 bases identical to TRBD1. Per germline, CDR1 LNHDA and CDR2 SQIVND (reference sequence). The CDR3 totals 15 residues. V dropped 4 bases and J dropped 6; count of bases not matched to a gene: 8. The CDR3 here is CASSTGEGTGGEQYF. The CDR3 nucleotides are TGTGCCAGTAGTACCGGAGAAGGGACAGGGGGCGAGCAGTACTTC.

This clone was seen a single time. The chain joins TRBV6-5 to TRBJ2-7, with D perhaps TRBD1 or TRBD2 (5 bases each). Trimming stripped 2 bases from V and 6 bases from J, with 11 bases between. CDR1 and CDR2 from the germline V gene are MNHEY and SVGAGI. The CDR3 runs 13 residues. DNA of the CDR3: TGTGCCAGCAGTTACACCTTGAGGGGCGAGCAGTACTTC. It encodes CASSYTLRGEQYF.

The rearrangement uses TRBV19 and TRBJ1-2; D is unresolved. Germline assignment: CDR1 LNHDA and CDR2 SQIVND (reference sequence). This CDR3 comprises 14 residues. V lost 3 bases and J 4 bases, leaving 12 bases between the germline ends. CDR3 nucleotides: TGTGCCAGTAGTATTAATGCGGATGTCTATGGCTACACCTTC. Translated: CASSINADVYGYTF.

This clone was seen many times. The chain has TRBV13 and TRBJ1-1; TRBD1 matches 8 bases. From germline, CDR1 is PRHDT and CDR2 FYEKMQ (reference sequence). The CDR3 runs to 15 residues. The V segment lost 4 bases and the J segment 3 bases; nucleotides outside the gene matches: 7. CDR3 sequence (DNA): TGTGCCAGCAGCTCAGGACAGGGTTGGGACACTGAAGCTTTCTTT. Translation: CASSSGQGWDTEAFF.

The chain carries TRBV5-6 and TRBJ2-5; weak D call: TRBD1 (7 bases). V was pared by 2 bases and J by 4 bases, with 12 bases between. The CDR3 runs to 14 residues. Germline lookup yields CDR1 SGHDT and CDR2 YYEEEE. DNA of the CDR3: TGTGCCAGCAGCTTCCAGGGGGGTAGAGAGACCCAGTACTTC. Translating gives CASSFQGGRETQYF. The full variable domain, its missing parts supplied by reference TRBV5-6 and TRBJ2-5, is DAGVTQSPTHLIKTRGQQVTLRCSPKSGHDTVSWYQQALGQGPQFIFQYYEEEERQRGNFPDRFSGHQFPNYSSELNVNALLLGDSALYLCASSFQGGRETQYFGPGTRLLVL.

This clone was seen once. This CDR3 reads CASSSRGDAGSYEQYF. The CDR3 DNA reads TGTGCCAGCAGCTCCCGAGGGGATGCGGGCTCCTACGAGCAGTACTTC. The chain joins TRBV11-1 to TRBJ2-7, with D perhaps being TRBD1 or TRBD2 (5 bases each). CDR1 is SGHAT, CDR2 FQDESV, per germline (reference sequence). The ends were cut back, 4 bases at V and 0 bases at J, with 16 bases in the middle. This CDR3 region has 16 residues.

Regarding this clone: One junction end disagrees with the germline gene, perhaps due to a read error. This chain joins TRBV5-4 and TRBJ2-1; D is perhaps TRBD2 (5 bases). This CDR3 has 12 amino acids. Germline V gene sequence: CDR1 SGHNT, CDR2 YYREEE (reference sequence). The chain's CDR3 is CASSFDTTTTIF. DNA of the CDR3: TGTGCCAGCAGCTTTGACACAACAACGACTATCTTC.

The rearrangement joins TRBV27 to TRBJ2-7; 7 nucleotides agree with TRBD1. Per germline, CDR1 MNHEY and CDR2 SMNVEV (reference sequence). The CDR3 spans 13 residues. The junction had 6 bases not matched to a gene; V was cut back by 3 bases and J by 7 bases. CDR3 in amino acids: CASSLYRGGEQYF. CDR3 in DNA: TGTGCCAGCAGTTTGTACAGGGGTGGGGAGCAGTACTTC.

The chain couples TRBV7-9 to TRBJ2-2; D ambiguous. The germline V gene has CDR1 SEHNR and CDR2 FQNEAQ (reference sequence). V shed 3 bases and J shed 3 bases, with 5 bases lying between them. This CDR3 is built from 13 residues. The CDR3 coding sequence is TGTGCCAGCAGCTTTCTGGACACCGGGGAGCTGTTTTTT. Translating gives CASSFLDTGELFF. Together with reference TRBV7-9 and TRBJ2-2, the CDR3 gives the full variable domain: DTGVSQNPRHKITKRGQNVTFRCDPISEHNRLYWYRQTLGQGPEFLTYFQNEAQLEKSRLLSDRFSAERPKGSFSTLEIQRTEQGDSAMYLCASSFLDTGELFFGEGSRLTVL.

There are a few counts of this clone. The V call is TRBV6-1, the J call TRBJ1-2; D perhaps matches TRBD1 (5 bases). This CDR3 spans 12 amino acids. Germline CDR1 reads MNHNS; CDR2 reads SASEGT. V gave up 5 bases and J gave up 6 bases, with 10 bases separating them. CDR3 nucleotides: TGTGCCAGCAGTTGGGGGGGGGATGGCTACACCTTC. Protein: CASSWGGDGYTF.

The CDR3 spells CAITSQGGSTEAFF. The CDR3 bases are TGTGCCATCACCTCCCAGGGAGGGAGCACTGAAGCTTTCTTT. The genes are TRBV10-3 and TRBJ1-1; tentatively, D is TRBD1 (5 bases). Germline CDR1 and CDR2: ENHRY and SYGVKD. CDR3 length: 14 residues. Trimming took 7 bases from V and 4 from J, leaving 16 bases between them.

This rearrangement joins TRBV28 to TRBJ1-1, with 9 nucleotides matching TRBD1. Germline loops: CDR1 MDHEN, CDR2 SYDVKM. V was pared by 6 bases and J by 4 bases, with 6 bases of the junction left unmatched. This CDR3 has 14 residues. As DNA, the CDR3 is TGTGCCAGCAGGGGGGGACAGGGTGGCACTGAAGCTTTCTTT. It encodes CASRGGQGGTEAFF.

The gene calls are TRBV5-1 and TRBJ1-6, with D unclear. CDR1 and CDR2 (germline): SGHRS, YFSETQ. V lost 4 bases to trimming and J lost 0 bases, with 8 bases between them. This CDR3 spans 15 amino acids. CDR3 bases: TGCGCCAGCAGCCCATCCAGCTCCTATAATTCACCCCTCCACTTT. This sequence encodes CASSPSSSYNSPLHF.

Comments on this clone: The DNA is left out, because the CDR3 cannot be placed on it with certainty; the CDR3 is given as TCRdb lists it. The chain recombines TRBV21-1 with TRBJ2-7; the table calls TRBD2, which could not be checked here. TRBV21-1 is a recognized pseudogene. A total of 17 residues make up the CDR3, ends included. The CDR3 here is CASWASGSYGIPYEQYF.

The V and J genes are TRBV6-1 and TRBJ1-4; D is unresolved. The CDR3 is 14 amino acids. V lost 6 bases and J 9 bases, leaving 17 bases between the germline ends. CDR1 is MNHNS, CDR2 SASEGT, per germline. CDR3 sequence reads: CASRGTREEKKLFF. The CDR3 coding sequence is TGTGCCAGCAGGGGAACGAGGGAGGAGAAAAAACTGTTTTTT.

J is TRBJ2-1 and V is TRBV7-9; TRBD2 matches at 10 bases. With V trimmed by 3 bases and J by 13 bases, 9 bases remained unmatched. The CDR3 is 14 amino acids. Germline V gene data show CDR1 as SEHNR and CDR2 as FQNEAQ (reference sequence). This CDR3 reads CASSLGLAIVNQFF. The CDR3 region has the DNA TGTGCCAGCAGCTTGGGACTAGCGATTGTAAACCAGTTCTTC.

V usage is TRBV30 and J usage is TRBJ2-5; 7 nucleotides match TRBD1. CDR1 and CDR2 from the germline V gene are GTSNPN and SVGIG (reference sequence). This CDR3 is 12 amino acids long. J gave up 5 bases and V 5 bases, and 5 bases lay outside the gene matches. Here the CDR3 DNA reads TGTGCCTGGGGCTTCAGGGGGGAGACCCAGTACTTC. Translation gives CAWGFRGETQYF.

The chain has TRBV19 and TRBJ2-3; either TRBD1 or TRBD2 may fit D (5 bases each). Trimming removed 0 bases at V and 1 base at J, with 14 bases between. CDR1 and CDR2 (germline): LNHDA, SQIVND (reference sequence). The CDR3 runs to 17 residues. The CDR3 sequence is CASSIDDSGFGTDTQYF. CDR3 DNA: TGTGCCAGTAGTATAGATGACAGCGGCTTTGGCACAGATACGCAGTATTTT.

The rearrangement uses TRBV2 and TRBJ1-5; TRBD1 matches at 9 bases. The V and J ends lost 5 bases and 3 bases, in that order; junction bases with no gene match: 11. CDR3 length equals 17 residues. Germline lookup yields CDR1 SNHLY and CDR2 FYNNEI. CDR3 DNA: TGTGCCAGCAGTCTACAGGGGGCCAGACGCGACAATCAGCCCCAGCATTTT. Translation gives CASSLQGARRDNQPQHF.

The CDR3 loop is CASSWGQERGEAFF. CDR3 coding DNA: TGCGCCAGCAGCTGGGGACAGGAAAGGGGTGAAGCTTTCTTT. The chain combines TRBV5-1 with TRBJ1-1, with 8 bases aligning to TRBD1. CDR1 SGHRS and CDR2 YFSETQ come from the germline V gene. J lost 7 bases, V lost 3 bases, and 8 bases had no gene match. CDR3 length equals 14 residues.

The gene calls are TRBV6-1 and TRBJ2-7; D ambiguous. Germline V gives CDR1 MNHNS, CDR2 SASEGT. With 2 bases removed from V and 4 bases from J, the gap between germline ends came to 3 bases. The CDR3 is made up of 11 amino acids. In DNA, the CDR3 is TGTGCCAGCAGTGAAAGGTACGAGCAGTACTTC. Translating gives CASSERYEQYF.